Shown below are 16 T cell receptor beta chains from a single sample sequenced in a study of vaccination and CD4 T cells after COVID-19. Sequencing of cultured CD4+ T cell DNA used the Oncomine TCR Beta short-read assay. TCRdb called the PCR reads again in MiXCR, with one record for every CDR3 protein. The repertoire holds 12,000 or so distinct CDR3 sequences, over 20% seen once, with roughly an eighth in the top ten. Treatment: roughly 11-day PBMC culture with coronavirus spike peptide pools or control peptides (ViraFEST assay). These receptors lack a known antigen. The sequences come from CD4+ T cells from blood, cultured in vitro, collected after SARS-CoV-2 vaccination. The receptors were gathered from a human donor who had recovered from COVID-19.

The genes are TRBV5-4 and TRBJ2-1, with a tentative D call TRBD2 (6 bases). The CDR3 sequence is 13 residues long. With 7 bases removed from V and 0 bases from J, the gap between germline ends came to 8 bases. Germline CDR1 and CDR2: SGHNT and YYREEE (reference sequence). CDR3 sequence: CASRRASYNEQFF. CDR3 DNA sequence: TGTGCCAGCCGGAGGGCCTCCTACAATGAGCAGTTCTTC.

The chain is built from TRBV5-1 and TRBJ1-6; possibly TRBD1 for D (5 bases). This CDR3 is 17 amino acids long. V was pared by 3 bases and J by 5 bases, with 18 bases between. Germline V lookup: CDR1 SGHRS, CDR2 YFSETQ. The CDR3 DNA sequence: TGCGCCAGCAGCTCCGTAACGCCCGGGACGGATAATTCACCCCTCCACTTT. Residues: CASSSVTPGTDNSPLHF. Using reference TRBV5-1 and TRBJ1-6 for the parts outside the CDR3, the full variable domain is KAGVTQTPRYLIKTRGQQVTLSCSPISGHRSVSWYQQTPGQGLQFLFEYFSETQRNKGNFPGRFSGRQFSNSRSEMNVSTLELGDSALYLCASSSVTPGTDNSPLHFGNGTRLTVT.

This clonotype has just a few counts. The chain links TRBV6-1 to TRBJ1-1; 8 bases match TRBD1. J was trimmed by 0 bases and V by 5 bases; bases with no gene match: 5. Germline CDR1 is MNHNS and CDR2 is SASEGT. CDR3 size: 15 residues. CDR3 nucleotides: TGTGCCAGCAGTCCCCAGGGGGCCCTGAACACTGAAGCTTTCTTT. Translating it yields CASSPQGALNTEAFF.

Written as DNA, the CDR3 is TGTGCCTGGAGCGGACGGACAGGGGGGAACACCGGGGAGCTGTTTTTT. Protein: CAWSGRTGGNTGELFF. V and J are TRBV30 and TRBJ2-2; 10 bases line up with TRBD1. Trimming at V came to 3 bases and at J to 1 base, leaving 5 bases not matched to a gene. This CDR3 has 16 residues. Per the germline V gene, CDR1 is GTSNPN and CDR2 is SVGIG (reference sequence).

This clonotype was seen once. The CDR3 region is CSVVSPEETQYF. DNA for the CDR3: TGCAGCGTGGTCTCACCTGAAGAGACCCAGTACTTC. The genes are TRBV29-1 and TRBJ2-5, with D unresolved. Germline V gives CDR1 SQVTM, CDR2 ANQGSEA. Trimming left V 6 bases short and J 3 bases short, with 11 bases between. The length of the CDR3 is 12 residues.

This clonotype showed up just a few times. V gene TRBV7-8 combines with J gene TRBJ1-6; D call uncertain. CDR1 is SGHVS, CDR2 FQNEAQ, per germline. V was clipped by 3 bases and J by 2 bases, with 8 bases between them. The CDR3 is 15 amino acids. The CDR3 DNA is TGTGCCAGCAGCTTTACCGGGCCCTATAATTCACCCCTCCACTTT. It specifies CASSFTGPYNSPLHF.

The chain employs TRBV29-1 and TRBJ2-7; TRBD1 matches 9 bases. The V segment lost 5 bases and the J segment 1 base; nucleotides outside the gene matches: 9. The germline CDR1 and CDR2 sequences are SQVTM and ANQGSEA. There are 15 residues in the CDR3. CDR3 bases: TGCAGCGTTTCGAGGACAGGGGCCGATTCCTACGAGCAGTACTTC. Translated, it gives CSVSRTGADSYEQYF.

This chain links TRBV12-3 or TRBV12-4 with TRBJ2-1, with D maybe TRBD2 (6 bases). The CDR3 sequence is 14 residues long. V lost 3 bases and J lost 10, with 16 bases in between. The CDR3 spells CASSLTAGIREQFF. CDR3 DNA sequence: TGTGCCAGCAGTTTGACAGCGGGCATACGGGAGCAGTTCTTC.

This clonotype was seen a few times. The DNA for the CDR3 is TGCGCCAGCAGCTTGGTAGTTGGAGAGACCCAGTACTTC. Encoded protein: CASSLVVGETQYF. The chain employs TRBV5-1 and TRBJ2-5; no firm D call. The length of the CDR3 is 13 residues. Trimming took off 0 bases at V and 4 bases at J, with 7 bases between the two ends. Germline V gene data show CDR1 as SGHRS and CDR2 as YFSETQ.

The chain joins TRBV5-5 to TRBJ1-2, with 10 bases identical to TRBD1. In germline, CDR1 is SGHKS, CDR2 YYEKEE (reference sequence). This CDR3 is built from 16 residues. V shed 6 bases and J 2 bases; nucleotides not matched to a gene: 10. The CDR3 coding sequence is TGTGCCAGCAACAGAGAATGGACAGGGGGAAACTATGGCTACACCTTC. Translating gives CASNREWTGGNYGYTF.

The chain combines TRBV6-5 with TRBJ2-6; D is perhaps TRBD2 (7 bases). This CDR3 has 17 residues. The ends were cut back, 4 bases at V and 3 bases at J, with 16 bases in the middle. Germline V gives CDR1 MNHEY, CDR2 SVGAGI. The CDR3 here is CASSWRGGEGGANVLTF. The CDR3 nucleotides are TGTGCCAGCAGTTGGAGAGGGGGGGAGGGTGGGGCCAACGTCCTGACTTTC.

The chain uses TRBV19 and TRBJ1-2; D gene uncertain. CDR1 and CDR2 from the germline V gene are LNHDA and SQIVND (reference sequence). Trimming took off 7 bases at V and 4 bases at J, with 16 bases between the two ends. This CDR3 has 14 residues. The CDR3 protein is CASNSVGVLYGYTF. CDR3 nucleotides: TGTGCCAGTAATTCCGTCGGTGTCCTCTATGGCTACACCTTC. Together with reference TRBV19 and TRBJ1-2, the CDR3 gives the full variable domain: DGGITQSPKYLFRKEGQNVTLSCEQNLNHDAMYWYRQDPGQGLRLIYYSQIVNDFQKGDIAEGYSVSREKKESFPLTVTSAQKNPTAFYLCASNSVGVLYGYTFGSGTRLTVV.

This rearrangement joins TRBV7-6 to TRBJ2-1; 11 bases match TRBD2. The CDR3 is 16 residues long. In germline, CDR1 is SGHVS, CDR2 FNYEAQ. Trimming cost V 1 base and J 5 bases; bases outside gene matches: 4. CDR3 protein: CASSLVGSGRDNEQFF. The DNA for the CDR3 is TGTGCCAGCAGCTTAGTTGGTAGCGGGAGGGACAATGAGCAGTTCTTC.

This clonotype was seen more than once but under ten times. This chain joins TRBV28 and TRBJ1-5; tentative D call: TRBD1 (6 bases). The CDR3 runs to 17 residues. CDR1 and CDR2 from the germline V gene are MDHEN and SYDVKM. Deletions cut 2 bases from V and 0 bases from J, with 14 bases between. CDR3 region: CASSLVPGANSNQPQHF. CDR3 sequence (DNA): TGTGCCAGCAGTTTAGTGCCAGGGGCTAATAGCAATCAGCCCCAGCATTTT.

DNA of the CDR3: TGTGCCAGTAGTCCCGACAGGGATGGATCACCCCTCCACTTT. Protein product: CASSPDRDGSPLHF. The chain has TRBV19 and TRBJ1-6; TRBD1 matches 7 bases. V shed 5 bases, J shed 10 bases, and the junction held 8 bases outside the gene matches. The germline CDR1 and CDR2 sequences are LNHDA and SQIVND (reference sequence). The CDR3 has 14 residues. The entire variable domain, with the rest obtained from reference TRBV19 and TRBJ1-6, is as follows: DGGITQSPKYLFRKEGQNVTLSCEQNLNHDAMYWYRQDPGQGLRLIYYSQIVNDFQKGDIAEGYSVSREKKESFPLTVTSAQKNPTAFYLCASSPDRDGSPLHFGNGTRLTVT.

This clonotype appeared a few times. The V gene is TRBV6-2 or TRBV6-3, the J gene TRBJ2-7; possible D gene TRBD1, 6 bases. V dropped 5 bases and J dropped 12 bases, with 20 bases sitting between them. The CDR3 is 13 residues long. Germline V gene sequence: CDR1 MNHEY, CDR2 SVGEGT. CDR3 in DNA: TGTGCCAGCAGTACCGGGACATGGTCTATTGGGTACTTC. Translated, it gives CASSTGTWSIGYF.